This T cell receptor (beta chain) is drawn from a study of cytomegalovirus exposure and HLA in healthy donors (TCRdb year 2017). Broadly, across the study: In an earlier analysis of about 560 of the donors, 250 to 300 Gb of sequence data and roughly 100 million unique TCR beta sequences from approximately 180 million T cells were reported. About 300 gigabases of sequencing data and roughly 81 million unique TCR sequences made up an early release that covered around 640 HLA-typed donors. Among the roughly 370 genotyped donors, around 81% belonged to the genetic ancestry cluster associated with self-reported Caucasian donors. The aim of the study was to test whether cataloging public T cell receptors could identify signatures of past pathogen exposure. The study profiled the T cell repertoires of 550 to 700 subjects by immunosequencing and related them to cytomegalovirus serostatus. In addition to the first cohort of 666 subjects, a separate validation cohort of 100 to 150 different subjects was used. The study combined high-throughput TCR immunosequencing, statistical association of individual TCRs with disease status, and machine learning to predict cytomegalovirus infection status. A later analysis re-examined previously published TCR beta repertoires from more than 650 donors and added high-resolution HLA genotyping to investigate patterns of TCR occurrence. Rather than drawing on any new phenotypic data, the later analysis identified candidate immune exposures from TCR beta sequences and the way those sequences occurred across donors. An earlier analysis of around 640 of the donors used high-throughput TCR beta sequencing to judge whether each TCR beta V gene segment behaved as functional or pseudogenic. Donor age, sex, ethnicity and CMV serostatus were compiled together with the repertoire data. Genome-wide SNP genotypes for about three fifths of the 666 donors were used in a later genetic analysis, which treated that subset as a discovery cohort. Every repertoire in the discovery cohort had been generated on one and the same sequencing platform. Both class I and class II loci were covered by HLA typing, at four-digit resolution. Typing coverage varied by locus: about 620-630 donors for A, B, C, DRB1 and DQB1; 522 for DQA1; 600 to 610 for DPA1; around 490 for DPB1. Four or five DR-DQ haplotypes were treated as single units for association and clustering because of strong linkage in the cohort. Across 398 genotyped donors of the cohort, an average of approximately 200,000 unique TCR beta nucleotide sequences per donor were sequenced, and roughly 20% of those sequences were non-productive. Study-wide conclusions, independent of this receptor: A cluster of highly shared sequence variants was judged likely to represent a technical artifact of the sequencing pipeline. While some public TCRs were present in many individuals, most TCR sequences turned up only very rarely across donors. According to the authors, the approach could potentially be generalized to other disease states and immunological phenotypes. HLA typing was unavailable for some donors at each locus, so association tests used only the typed subset. A later genetic analysis reported fewer N-insertions in productive TCRs among donors in an Asian-associated ancestry cluster than the roughly 640-donor mean. In this cohort, only TCR beta chains were sequenced, and detectable features were limited by the absence of alpha or paired-chain data. Most CMV-associated TCR beta chains appeared to be HLA-restricted in a later analysis, and the HLA associations seemed to be driven largely by CMV exposure. The presence/absence analyses assumed that sequencing depth was roughly uniform across donors, and that assumption may not be true. An earlier analysis of approximately 530 of the donors showed that most TCR beta V segments appeared in productive rearrangements either about 87% or about 30% of the time, which broadly matched IMGT annotations. According to a later analysis, TCR association rates differed among HLA loci, with DRB1 alleles showing the most associated TCRs and HLA-C alleles showing the fewest. In both the original and validation cohorts, the classifier was reported to diagnose cytomegalovirus status with high specificity and sensitivity. Correlated functional status among segregating V segments might reflect linkage disequilibrium, but an unknown experimental factor could not be ruled out. Several of the top co-occurrence clusters appeared to be linked to parvovirus B19, influenza, CMV and Epstein-Barr virus, according to a later analysis. In a later genetic analysis, a missense DCLRE1C variant was associated with V-gene and J-gene trimming of TCR beta chains, and the association was replicated in an independent cohort. Because the 87-base-pair reads could not distinguish some IMGT-functional V segments, including TRBV6-2 and TRBV6-3, those segments were excluded. CMV serostatus was the only immune exposure information available for the cohort. Strong co-occurrence of HLA alleles, especially DR and DQ, made assigning TCR associations to individual alleles difficult. Because counts were too low, about 18 rarely observed V segments, including chromosome 9 orphons, were excluded from the earlier analysis of fewer than 650 of the donors. Compared with equally common non-associated chains, HLA-associated TCR beta chains in a later analysis were more clonally expanded and had lower generation probabilities. A later analysis associated 16,951 TCR beta sequences with specific HLA alleles at a false discovery rate of 0.05. A further reported finding was that TCR beta sequences accurately predicted the HLA-A and HLA-B alleles for most subjects in the first cohort. The study gave a list of over 150 TCR beta chains associated with cytomegalovirus. Three of the identified cytomegalovirus-associated TCR beta chains were confirmed in vitro to be specific for cytomegalovirus antigens.

In total, 630 or so healthy bone marrow donors made up the cohort. Cohort members were all nominally healthy when sampled, although unrecorded immune exposures were likely present. The donor tested CMV seronegative and was one of the 352 seronegative cohort members. Every donor gave a peripheral blood sample, and the peripheral blood mononuclear cells from that sample were used for TCR beta sequencing. Genomic DNA was extracted from the blood cell samples with the Qiagen DNeasy Blood Extraction Kit. The library was built by means of the immunoSEQ multiplex PCR assay. A mixture of 60 forward primers for TCR Vbeta segments and 13 reverse primers for TCR Jbeta segments was used in the multiplex PCR. A multiplex PCR assay on genomic DNA amplified the CDR3 region of rearranged TCR beta genes. Amplified TCR beta libraries were sequenced as 87-base-pair reads on the Illumina HiSeq System. The authors' pipeline ran thus. A later analysis tallied roughly 76 million unique TCR beta chains across the 666 repertoires, and around 12 million of those chains were shared by two or more donors. Raw reads were error-corrected and collapsed into unique sequences by a nearest-neighbor algorithm in which closely related sequences were merged to remove PCR and sequencing errors. Alignment of CDR3 sequences to IMGT reference sequences was used to assign V, D and J gene segments. Each retained sequence needed at least a six-nucleotide match to both a V gene segment and a J gene segment. Rearrangements were called productive when the CDR3 lacked stop codons and stayed in frame with V and J; all others were non-productive. Following IMGT convention, CDR3 was defined as the stretch from the second conserved V-encoded cysteine up to the conserved J-encoded phenylalanine. Sequences without an unambiguous match to a single V gene segment were excluded from the earlier analysis of about 600 of the donors. In an earlier analysis of a few hundred of the donors, a V segment was called functional when productive rearrangements were above 56.7%, and segregating when the standard deviation between donors exceeded 5%. A statistical classification framework was built for diagnosing cytomegalovirus status from the catalog of TCR beta chain sequences. A later analysis assigned V and J genes by comparing TCR nucleotide sequences with IMGT/GENE-DB human TR gene sequences. The TCRdist pipeline was used in a later analysis to assign CDR3 sequences and most-parsimonious VDJ recombination scenarios. In a later analysis, each TCR beta chain was defined by its CDR3 amino acid sequence together with its V-gene family, and reads without a unique V-gene family were excluded. To address suspected cross-contamination and a sequencing artifact, a later analysis removed 550 to 750 highly shared, low-generation-probability nucleotide sequences. For each public chain, a later analysis derived a clonal expansion index from normalized ranks of inferred template counts within each repertoire. A later analysis computed generation probabilities with a VDJ recombination model fitted to out-of-frame rearrangements, and checked the results against IGoR. In a later analysis, TCR-TCR, TCR-HLA and TCR-CMV co-occurrence was scored with hypergeometric tests, and a repertoire-size bias correction was applied to TCR pairs. To estimate false discovery rates, a later analysis permuted the HLA or CMV assignments 20 times. A later analysis grouped co-occurring TCRs with DBSCAN, adding TCRdist sequence similarity when clustering within HLA-allele-positive subsets. Repertoires with fewer than 30,000 or more than 120,000 public chains were left out of co-occurrence clustering, as were five repertoires with anomalous nucleotide sharing. In TCRdb, the immuneACCESS table is reduced to in-frame sequences with V and J assigned. These tables do not hold every clone; where another copy was compared, an unresolved V gene accounts for under half, and the others remain unexplained. V, J and clone size are taken as reported in that table, and D and trimming were inferred from the DNA itself. The sample table shows roughly 160,000 clones, and roughly 84% are seen once. The ten largest clonotypes hold around 1% of the sample.

As concerns this clone: It has no known antigen specificity. Per-nucleotide qualities are absent, and no much larger clonotype sits a single base away.

Cut back by 5 bases and 7 bases, the V and J ends lie 14 bases apart. Looking up the germline V gene (reference sequence) yields CDR1 PRHDT and CDR2 FYEKMQ. The CDR3, from cysteine to phenylalanine, totals 13 residues. This entry keeps only the CDR3 DNA: 39 bases, framed from base 1. The sequence is built from TRBV13 and TRBJ1-2; no confident D gene assignment can be made. The sample taken for sequencing was PBMCs. This receptor was taken from a man aged 30-40 years in good health and CMV-seronegative. CDR3 sequence: CASSLRGSPGYTF. The nucleotide sequence reads TGTGCCAGCAGCCTCCGGGGTAGCCCTGGCTACACCTTC. Outside the CDR3, residues come from the reference TRBV13 and TRBJ1-2 proteins, so the full variable domain is: AAGVIQSPRHLIKEKRETATLKCYPIPRHDTVYWYQQGPGQDPQFLISFYEKMQSDKGSIPDRFSAQQFSDYHSELNMSSLELGDSALYFCASSLRGSPGYTFGSGTRLTVV.